The TCR beta chain under discussion was sequenced for a study of cytomegalovirus exposure and HLA in healthy donors. A note on this clone: Its antigen is unknown.

The CDR3 is 16 residues long. V lost 7 bases, J lost 4 bases, and 12 bases stayed unmatched. In germline, CDR1 is SNHLY, CDR2 FYNNEI. The PCR employed 60 Vbeta primers together with 13 Jbeta primers. Profiling relied on immunoSEQ multiplex PCR, and the TCRdb table lists in-frame clones only, not all of them. The sample includes over 100,000 clones. General study findings and limits: In a later analysis, TCR beta V- and J-gene trimming was associated with a missense DCLRE1C variant.

Sequencing input: PBMCs. The clonotype was recovered from a man aged 35 to 55 in good health and CMV-seropositive. The chain couples TRBV2 to TRBJ1-5; 8 bases are a match to TRBD1. DNA of the CDR3: TGTGCCAGCAAAAGCGACAGGGGAAACCGAAATCAGCCCCAGCATTTT. This codes for CASKSDRGNRNQPQHF.